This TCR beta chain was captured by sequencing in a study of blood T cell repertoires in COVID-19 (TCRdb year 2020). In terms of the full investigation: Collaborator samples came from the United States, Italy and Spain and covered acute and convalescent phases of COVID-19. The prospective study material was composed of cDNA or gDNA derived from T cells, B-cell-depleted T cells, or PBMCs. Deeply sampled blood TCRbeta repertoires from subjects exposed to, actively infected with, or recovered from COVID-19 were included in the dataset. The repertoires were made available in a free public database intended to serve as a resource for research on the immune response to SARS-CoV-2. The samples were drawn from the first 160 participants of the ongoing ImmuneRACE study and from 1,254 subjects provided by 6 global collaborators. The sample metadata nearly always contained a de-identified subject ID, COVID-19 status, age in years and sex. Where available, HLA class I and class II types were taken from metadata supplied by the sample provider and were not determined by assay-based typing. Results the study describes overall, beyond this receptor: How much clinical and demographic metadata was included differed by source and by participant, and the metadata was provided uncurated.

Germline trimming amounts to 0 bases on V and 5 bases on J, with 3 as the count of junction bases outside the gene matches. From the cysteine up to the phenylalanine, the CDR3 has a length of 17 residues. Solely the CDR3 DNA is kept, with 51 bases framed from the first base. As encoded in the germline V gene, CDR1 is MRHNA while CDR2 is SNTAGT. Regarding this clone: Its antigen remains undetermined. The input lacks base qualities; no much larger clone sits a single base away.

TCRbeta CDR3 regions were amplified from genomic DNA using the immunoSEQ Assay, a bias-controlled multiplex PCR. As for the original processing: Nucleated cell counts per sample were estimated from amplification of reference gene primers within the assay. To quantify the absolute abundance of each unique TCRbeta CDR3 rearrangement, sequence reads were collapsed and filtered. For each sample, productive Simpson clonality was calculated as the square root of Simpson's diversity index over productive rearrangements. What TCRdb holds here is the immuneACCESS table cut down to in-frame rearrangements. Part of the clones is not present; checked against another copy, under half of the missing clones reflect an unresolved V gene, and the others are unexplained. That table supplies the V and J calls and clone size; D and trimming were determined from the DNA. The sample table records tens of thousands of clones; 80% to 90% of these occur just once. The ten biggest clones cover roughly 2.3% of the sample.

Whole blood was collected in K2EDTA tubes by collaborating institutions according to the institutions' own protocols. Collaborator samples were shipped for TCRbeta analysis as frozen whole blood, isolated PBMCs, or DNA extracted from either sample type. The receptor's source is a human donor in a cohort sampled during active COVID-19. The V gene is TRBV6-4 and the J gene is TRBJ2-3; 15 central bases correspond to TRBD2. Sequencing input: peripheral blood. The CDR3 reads CASSDSPGLAGGDTQYF. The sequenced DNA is TGTGCCAGCAGTGACTCACCGGGACTAGCGGGGGGAGATACGCAGTATTTT.